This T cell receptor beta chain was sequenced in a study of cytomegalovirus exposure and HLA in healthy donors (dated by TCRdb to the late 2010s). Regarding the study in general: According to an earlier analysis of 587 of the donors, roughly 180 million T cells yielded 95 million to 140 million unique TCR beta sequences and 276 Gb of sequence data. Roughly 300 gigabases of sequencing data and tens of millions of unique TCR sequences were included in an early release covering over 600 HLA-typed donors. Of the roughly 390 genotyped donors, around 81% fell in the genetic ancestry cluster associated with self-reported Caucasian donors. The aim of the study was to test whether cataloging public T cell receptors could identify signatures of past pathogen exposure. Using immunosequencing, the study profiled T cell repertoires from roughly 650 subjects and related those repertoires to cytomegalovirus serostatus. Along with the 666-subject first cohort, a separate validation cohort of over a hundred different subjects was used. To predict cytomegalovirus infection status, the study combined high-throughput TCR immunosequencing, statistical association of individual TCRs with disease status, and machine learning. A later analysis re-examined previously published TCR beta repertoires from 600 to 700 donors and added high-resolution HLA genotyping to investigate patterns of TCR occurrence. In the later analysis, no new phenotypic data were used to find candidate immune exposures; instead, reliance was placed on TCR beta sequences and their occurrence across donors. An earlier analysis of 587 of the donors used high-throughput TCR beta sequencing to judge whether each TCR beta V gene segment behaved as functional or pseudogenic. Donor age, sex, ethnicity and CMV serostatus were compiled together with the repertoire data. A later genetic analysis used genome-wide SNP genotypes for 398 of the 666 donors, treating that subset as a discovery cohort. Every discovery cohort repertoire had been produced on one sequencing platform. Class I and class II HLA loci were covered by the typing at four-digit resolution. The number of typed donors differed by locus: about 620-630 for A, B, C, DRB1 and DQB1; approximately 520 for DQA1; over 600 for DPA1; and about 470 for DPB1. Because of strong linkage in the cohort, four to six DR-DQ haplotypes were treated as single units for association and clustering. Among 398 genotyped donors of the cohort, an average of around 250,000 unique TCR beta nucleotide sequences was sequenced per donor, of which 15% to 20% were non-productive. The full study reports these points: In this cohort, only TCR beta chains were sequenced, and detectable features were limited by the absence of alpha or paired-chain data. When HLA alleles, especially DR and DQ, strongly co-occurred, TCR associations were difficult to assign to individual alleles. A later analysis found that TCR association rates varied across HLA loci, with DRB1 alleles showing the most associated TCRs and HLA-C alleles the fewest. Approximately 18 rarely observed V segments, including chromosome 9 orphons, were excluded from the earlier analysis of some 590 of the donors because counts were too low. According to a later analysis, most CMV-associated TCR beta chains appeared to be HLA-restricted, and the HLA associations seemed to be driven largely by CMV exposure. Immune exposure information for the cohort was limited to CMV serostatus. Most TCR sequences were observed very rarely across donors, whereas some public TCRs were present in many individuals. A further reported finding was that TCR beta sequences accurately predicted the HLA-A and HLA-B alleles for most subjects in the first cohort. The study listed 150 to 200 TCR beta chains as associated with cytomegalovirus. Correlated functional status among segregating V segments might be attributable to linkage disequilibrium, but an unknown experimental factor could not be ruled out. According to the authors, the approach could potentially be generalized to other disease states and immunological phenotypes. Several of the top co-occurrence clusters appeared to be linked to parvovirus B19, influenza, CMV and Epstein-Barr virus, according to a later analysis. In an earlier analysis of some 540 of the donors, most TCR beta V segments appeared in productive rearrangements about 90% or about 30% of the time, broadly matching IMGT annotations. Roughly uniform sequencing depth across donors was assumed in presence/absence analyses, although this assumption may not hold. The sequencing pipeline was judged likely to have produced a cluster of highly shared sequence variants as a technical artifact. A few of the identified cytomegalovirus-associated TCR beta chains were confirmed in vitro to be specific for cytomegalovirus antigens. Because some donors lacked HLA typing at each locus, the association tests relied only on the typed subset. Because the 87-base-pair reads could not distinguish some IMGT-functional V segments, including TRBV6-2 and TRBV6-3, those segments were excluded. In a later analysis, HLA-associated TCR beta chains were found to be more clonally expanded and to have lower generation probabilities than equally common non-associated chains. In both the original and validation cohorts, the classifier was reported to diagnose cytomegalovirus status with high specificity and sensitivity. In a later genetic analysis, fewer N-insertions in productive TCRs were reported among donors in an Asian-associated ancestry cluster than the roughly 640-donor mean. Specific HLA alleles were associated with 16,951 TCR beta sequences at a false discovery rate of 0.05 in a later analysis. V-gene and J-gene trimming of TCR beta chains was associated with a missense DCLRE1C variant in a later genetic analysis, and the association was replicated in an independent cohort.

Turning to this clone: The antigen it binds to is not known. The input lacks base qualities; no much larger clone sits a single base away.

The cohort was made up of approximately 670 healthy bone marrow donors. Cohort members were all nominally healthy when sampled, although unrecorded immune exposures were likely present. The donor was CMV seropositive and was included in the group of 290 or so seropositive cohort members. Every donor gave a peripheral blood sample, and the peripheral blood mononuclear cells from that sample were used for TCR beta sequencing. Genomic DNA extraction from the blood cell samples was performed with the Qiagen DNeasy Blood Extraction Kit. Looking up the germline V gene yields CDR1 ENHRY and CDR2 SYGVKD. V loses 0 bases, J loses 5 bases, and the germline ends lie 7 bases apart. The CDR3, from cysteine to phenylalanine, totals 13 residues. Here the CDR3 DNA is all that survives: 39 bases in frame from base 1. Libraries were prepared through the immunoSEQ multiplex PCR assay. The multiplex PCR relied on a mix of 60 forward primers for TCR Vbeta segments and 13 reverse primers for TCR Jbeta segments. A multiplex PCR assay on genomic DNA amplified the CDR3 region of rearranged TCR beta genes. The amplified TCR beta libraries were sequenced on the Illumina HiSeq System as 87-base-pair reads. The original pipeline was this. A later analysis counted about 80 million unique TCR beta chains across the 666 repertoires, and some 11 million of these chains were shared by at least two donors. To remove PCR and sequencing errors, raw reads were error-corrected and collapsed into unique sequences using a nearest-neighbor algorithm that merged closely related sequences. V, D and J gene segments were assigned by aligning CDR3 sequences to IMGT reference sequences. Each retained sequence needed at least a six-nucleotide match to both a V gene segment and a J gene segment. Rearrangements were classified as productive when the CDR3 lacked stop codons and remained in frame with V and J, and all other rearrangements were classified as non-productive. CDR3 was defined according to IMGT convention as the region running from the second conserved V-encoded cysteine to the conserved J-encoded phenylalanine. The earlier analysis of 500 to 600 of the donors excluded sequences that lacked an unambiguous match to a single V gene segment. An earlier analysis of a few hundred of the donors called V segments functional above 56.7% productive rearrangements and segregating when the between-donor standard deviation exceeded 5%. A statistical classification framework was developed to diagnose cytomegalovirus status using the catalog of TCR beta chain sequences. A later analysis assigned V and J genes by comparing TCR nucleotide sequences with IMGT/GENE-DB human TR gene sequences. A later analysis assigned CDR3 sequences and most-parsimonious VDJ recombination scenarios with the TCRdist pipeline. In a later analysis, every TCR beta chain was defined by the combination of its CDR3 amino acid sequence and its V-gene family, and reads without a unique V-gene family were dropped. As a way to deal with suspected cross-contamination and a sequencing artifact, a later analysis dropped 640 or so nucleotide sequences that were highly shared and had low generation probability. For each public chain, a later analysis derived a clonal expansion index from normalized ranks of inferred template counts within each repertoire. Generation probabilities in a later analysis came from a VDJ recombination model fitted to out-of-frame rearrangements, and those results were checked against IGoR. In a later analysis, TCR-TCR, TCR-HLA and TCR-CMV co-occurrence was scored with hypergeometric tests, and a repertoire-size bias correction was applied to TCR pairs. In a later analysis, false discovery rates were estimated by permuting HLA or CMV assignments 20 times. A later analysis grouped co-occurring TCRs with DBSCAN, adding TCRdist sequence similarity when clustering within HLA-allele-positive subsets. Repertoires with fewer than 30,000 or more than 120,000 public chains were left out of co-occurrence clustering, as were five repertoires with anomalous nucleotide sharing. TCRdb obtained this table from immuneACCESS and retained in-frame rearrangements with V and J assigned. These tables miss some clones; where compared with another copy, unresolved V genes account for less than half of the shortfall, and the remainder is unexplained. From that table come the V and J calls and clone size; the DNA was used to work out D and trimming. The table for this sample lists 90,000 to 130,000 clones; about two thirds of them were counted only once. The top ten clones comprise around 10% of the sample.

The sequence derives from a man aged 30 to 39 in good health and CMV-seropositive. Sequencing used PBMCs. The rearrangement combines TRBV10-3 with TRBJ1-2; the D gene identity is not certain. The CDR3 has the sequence CAISESSGYGYTF. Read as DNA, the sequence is TGTGCCATCAGTGAGTCATCGGGTTATGGCTACACCTTC.